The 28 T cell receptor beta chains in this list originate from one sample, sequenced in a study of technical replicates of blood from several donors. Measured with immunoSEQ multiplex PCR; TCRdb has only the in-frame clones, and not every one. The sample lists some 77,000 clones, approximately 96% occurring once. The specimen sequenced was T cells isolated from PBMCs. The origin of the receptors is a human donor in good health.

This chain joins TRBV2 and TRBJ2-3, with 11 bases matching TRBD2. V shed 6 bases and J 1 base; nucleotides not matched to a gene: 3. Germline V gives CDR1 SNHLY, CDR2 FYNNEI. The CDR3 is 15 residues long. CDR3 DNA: TGTGCCAGCAGGGAACTAGCGGGAGGCACAGATACGCAGTATTTT. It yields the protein CASRELAGGTDTQYF.

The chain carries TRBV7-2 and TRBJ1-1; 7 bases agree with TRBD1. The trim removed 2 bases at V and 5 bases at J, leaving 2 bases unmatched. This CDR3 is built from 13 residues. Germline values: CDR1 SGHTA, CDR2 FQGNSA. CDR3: CASSLKGATEAFF. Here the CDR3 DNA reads TGTGCCAGCAGCTTAAAGGGGGCGACTGAAGCTTTCTTT.

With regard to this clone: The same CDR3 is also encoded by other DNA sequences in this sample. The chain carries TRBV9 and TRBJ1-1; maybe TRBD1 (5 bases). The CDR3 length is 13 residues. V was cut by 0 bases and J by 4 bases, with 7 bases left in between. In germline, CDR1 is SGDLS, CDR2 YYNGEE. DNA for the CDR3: TGTGCCAGCAGCGTAGGGAGGGGCACTGAAGCTTTCTTT. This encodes CASSVGRGTEAFF.

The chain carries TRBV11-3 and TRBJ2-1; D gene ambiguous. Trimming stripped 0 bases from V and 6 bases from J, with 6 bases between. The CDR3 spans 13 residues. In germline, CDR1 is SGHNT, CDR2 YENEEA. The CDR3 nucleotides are TGTGCCAGCAGCTTAGACTCTCTCAATGAGCAGTTCTTC. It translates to CASSLDSLNEQFF.

The CDR3 sequence is CASSEGQSSYNEQFF. The DNA for the CDR3 is TGTGCCAGCAGTGAGGGACAAAGCTCCTACAATGAGCAGTTCTTC. The chain carries TRBV6-4 and TRBJ2-1; a weak D match, TRBD1 (6 bases). The CDR3 loop spans 15 amino acids. CDR1 MRHNA and CDR2 SNTAGT come from the germline V gene. The V end was cut by 3 bases, the J end by 0 bases, with 9 bases between.

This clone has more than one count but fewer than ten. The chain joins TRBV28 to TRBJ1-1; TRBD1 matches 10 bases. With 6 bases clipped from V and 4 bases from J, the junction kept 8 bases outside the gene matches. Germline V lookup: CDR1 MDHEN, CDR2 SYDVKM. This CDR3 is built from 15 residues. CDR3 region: CASSAGTGELTEAFF. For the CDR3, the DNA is TGTGCCAGCAGCGCCGGGACAGGGGAGCTCACTGAAGCTTTCTTT.

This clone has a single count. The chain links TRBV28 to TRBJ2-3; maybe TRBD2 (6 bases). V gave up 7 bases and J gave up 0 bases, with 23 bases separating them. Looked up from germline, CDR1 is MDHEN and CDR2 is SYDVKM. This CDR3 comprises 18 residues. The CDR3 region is CASTLYPRRTTSTDTQYF. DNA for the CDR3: TGTGCCAGCACTCTTTACCCTCGGAGGACTACTAGCACAGATACGCAGTATTTT.

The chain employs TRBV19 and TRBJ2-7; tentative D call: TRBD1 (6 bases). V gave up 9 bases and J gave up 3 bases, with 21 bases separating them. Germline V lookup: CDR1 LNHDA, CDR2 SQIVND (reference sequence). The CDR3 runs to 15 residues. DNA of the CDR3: TGTGCCAGCAAGCGAAATGACAGGTTATACTACGAGCAGTACTTC. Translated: CASKRNDRLYYEQYF. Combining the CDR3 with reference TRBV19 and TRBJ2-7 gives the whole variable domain DGGITQSPKYLFRKEGQNVTLSCEQNLNHDAMYWYRQDPGQGLRLIYYSQIVNDFQKGDIAEGYSVSREKKESFPLTVTSAQKNPTAFYLCASKRNDRLYYEQYFGPGTRLTVT.

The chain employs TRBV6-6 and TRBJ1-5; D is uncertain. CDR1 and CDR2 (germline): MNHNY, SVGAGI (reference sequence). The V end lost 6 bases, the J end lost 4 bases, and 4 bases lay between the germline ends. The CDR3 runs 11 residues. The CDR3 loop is CASSQNQPQHF. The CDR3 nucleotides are TGTGCCAGCAGCCAGAATCAGCCCCAGCATTTT.

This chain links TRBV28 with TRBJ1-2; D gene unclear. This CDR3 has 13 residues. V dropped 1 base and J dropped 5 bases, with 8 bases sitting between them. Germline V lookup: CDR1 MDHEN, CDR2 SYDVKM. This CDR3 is CASSLSVLYGYTF. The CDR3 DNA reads TGTGCCAGCAGTTTATCAGTCCTTTATGGCTACACCTTC.

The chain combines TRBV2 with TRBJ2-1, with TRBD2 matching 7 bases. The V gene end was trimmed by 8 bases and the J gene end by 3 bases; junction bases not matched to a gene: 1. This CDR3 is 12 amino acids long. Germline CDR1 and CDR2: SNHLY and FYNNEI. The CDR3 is CASGRDYNEQFF. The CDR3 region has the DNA TGTGCCAGCGGGAGGGACTACAATGAGCAGTTCTTC. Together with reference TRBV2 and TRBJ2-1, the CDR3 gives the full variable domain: EPEVTQTPSHQVTQMGQEVILRCVPISNHLYFYWYRQILGQKVEFLVSFYNNEISEKSEIFDDQFSVERPDGSNFTLKIRSTKLEDSAMYFCASGRDYNEQFFGPGTRLTVL.

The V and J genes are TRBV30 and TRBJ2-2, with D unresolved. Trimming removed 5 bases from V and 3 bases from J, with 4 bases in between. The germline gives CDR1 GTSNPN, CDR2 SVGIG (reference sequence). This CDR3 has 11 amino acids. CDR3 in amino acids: CAWVYTGELFF. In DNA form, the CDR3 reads TGTGCCTGGGTATACACCGGGGAGCTGTTTTTT.

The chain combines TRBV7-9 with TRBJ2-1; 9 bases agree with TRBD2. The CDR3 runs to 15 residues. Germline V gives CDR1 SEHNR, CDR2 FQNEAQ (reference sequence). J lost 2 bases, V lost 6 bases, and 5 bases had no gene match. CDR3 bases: TGTGCCAGCAGGGGTGGCGGGAGGGCCTACAATGAGCAGTTCTTC. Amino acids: CASRGGGRAYNEQFF.

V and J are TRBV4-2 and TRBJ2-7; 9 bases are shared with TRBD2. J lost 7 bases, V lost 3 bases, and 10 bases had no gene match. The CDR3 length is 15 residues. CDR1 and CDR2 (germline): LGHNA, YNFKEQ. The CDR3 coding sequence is TGTGCCAGCAGCCAGAGTCTCGCGGGAGGGCGGGAGCAGTACTTC. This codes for CASSQSLAGGREQYF.

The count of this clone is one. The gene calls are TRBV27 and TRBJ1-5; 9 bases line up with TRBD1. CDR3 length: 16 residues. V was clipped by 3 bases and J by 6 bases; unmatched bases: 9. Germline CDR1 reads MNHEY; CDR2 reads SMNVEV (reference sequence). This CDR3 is CASSLTAGQGFQPQHF. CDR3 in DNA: TGTGCCAGCAGTTTGACCGCGGGACAGGGTTTTCAGCCCCAGCATTTT.

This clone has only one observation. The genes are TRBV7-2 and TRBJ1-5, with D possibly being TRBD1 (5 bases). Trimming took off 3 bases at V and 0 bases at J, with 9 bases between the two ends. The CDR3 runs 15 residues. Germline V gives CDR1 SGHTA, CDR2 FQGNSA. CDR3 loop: CASSFGGFSNQPQHF. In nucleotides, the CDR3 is TGTGCCAGCAGCTTTGGGGGGTTTAGCAATCAGCCCCAGCATTTT.

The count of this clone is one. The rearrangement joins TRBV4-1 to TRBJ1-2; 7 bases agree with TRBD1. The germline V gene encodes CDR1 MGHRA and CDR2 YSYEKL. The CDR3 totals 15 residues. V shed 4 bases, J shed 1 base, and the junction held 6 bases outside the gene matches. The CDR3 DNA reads TGCGCCAGCAGCCGAGGGACAGCCTTTAACTATGGCTACACCTTC. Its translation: CASSRGTAFNYGYTF.

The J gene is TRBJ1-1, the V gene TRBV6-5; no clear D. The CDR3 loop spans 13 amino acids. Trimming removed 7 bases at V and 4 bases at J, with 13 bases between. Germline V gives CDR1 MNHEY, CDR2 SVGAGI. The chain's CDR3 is CASIPIGGTEAFF. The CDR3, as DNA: TGTGCCAGCATTCCCATCGGCGGCACTGAAGCTTTCTTT.

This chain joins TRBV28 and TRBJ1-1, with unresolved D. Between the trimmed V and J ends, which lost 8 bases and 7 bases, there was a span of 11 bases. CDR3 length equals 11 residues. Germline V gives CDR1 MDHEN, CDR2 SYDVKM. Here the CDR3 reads CASGQTYEAFF. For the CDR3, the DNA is TGTGCCAGCGGCCAGACTTATGAAGCTTTCTTT.

Here the CDR3 reads CASIRGTGELFF. CDR3 nucleotide sequence: TGTGCCAGCATAAGGGGAACCGGGGAGCTGTTTTTT. The chain is built from TRBV13 and TRBJ2-2; D might be TRBD1 (5 bases). V lost 7 bases and J 5 bases, leaving 8 bases between the germline ends. Germline assignment: CDR1 PRHDT and CDR2 FYEKMQ (reference sequence). The CDR3 runs 12 residues.

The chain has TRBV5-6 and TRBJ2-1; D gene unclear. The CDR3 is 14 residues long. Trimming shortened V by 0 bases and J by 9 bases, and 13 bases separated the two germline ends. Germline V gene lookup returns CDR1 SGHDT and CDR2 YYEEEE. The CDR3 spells CASSLVGPLGEQFF. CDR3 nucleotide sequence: TGTGCCAGCAGCTTGGTGGGCCCTTTGGGTGAGCAGTTCTTC.

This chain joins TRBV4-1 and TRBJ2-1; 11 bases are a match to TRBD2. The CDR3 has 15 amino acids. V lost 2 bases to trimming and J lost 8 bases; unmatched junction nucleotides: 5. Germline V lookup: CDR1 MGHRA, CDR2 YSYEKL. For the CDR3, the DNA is TGCGCCAGCAGCCAACCTACTAGCGGGAGAGATGAGCAGTTCTTC. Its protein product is CASSQPTSGRDEQFF.

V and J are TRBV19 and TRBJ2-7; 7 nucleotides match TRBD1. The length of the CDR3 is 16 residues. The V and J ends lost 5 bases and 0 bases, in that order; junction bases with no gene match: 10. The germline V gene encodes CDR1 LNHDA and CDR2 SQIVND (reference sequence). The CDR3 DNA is TGTGCCAGTAGTGTACGACGGACAGGCAACTCCTACGAGCAGTACTTC. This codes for CASSVRRTGNSYEQYF.

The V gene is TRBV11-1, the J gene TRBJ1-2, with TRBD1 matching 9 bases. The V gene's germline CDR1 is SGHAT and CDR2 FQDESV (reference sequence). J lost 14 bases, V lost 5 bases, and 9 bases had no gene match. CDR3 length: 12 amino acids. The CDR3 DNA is TGTGCCAGCAGCGGACAGGGGACACGGGAAACCTTC. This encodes CASSGQGTRETF. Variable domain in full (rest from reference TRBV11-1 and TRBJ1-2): EAEVAQSPRYKITEKSQAVAFWCDPISGHATLYWYRQILGQGPELLVQFQDESVVDDSQLPKDRFSAERLKGVDSTLKIQPAELGDSAMYLCASSGQGTRETFGSGTRLTVV.

The CDR3 coding sequence is TGTGCCAGCAGTTCACAGGGGACTGAAGCTTTCTTT. Its translation is CASSSQGTEAFF. The genes are TRBV6-5 and TRBJ1-1, with 7 positions matching TRBD1. Germline V gene lookup returns CDR1 MNHEY and CDR2 SVGAGI. The CDR3 sequence is 12 residues long. Trimming cost V 4 bases and J 5 bases; bases outside gene matches: 1.

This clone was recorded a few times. In nucleotides, the CDR3 is TGTGCCAGCAGCCAAACAGGGTATAGCACAGATACGCAGTATTTT. It translates to CASSQTGYSTDTQYF. The V and J genes are TRBV6-5 and TRBJ2-3; D is perhaps TRBD1 (6 bases). The germline V gene has CDR1 MNHEY and CDR2 SVGAGI. The CDR3 has 15 amino acids. Trimming shortened V by 6 bases and J by 0 bases, and 13 bases separated the two germline ends.

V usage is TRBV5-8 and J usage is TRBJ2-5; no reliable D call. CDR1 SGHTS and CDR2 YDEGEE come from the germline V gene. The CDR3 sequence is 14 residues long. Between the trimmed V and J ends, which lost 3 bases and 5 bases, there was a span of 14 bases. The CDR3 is CASSWKRWAETQYF. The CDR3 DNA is TGTGCCAGCAGCTGGAAACGGTGGGCGGAGACCCAGTACTTC.

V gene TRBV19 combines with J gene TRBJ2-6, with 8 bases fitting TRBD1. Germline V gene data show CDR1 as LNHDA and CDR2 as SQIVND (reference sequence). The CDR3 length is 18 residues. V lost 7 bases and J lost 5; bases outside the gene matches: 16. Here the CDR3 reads CASTSDRGLLWRANVLTF. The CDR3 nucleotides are TGTGCCAGTACCTCAGACAGGGGTCTTCTTTGGAGGGCCAACGTCCTGACTTTC.